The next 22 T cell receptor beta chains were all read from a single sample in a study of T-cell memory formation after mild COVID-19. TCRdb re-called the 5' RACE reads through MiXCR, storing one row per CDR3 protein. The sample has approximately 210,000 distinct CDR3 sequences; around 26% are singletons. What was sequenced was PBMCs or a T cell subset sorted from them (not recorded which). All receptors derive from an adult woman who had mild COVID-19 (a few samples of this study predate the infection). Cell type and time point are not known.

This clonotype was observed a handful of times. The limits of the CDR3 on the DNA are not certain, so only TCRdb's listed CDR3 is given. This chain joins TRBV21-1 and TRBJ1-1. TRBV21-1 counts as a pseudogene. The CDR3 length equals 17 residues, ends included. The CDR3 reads CASSIRVGVGSDTEAFF.

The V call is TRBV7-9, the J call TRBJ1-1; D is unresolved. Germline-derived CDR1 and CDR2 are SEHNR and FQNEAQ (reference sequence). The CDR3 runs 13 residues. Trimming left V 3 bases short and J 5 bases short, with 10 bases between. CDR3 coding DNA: TGTGCCAGCAGCTTTACACAGACAACTGAAGCTTTCTTT. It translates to CASSFTQTTEAFF.

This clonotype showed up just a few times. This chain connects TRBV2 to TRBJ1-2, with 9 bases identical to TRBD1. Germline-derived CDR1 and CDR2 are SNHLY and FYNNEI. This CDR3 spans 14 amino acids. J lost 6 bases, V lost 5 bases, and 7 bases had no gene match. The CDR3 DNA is TGTGCCAGCAGTTGGACAGGGGCCCTCAATGGCTACACCTTC. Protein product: CASSWTGALNGYTF.

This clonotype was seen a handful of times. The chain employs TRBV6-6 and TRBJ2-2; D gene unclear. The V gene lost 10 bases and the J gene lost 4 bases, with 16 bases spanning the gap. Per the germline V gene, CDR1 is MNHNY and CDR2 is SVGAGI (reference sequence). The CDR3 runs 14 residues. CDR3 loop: CATLAPGFTGELFF. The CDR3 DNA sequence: TGTGCCACCCTCGCGCCTGGTTTCACCGGGGAGCTGTTTTTT.

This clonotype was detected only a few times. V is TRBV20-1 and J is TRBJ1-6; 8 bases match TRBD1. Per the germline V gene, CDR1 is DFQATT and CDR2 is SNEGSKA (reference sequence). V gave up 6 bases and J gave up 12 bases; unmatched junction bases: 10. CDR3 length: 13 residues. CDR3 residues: CSARPDRAGPLHF. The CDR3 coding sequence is TGCAGTGCACGCCCGGACAGGGCGGGACCCCTCCACTTT.

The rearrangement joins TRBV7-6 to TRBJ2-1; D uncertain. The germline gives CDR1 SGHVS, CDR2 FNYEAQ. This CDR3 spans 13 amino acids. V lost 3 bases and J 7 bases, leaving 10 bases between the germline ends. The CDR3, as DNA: TGTGCCAGCAGCTTCAATTCGGGTAATGAGCAGTTCTTC. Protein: CASSFNSGNEQFF.

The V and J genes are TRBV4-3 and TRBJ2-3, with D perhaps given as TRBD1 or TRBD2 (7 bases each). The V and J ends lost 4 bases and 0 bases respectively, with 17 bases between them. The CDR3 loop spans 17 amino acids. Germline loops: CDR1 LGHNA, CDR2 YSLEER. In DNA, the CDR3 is TGCGCCAGCAGCCCGGTAGGGGGCGGGAGTAGCACAGATACGCAGTATTTT. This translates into CASSPVGGGSSTDTQYF.

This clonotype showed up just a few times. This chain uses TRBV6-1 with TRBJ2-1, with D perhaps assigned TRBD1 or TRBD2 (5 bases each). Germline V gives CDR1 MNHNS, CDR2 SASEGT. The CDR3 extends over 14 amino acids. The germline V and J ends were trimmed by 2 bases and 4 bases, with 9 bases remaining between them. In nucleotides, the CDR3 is TGTGCCAGCAGTGAATTGGGACGGTACAATGAGCAGTTCTTC. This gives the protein CASSELGRYNEQFF.

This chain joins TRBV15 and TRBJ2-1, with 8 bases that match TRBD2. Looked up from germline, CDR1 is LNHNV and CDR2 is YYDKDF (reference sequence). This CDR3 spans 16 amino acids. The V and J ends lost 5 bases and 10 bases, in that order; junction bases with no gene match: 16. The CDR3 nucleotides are TGTGCCACCAGCGGAGGTGGTAGCGGGGAGACATTAGAGCAGTTCTTC. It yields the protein CATSGGGSGETLEQFF. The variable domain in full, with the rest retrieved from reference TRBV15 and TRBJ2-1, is DAMVIQNPRYQVTQFGKPVTLSCSQTLNHNVMYWYQQKSSQAPKLLFHYYDKDFNNEADTPDNFQSRRPNTSFCFLDIRSPGLGDTAMYLCATSGGGSGETLEQFFGPGTRLTVL.

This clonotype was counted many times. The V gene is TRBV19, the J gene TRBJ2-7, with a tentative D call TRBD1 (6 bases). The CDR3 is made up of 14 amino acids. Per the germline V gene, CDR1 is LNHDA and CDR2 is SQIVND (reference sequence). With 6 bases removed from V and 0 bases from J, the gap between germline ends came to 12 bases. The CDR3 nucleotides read TGTGCCAGTAGACGGGACAAATCCTCCTACGAGCAGTACTTC. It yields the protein CASRRDKSSYEQYF.

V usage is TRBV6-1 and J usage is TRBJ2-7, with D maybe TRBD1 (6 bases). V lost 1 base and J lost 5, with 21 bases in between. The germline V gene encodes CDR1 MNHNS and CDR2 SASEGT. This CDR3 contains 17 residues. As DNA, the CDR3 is TGTGCCAGCAGTGAAGTTTGGACAGCCCTACATCCCCACGAGCAGTACTTC. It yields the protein CASSEVWTALHPHEQYF.

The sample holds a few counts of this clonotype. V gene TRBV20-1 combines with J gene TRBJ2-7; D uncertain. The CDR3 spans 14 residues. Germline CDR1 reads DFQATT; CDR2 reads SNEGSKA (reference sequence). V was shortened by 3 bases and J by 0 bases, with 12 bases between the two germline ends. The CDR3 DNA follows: TGCAGTGCTAGGACTGTTCTACTCTCCTACGAGCAGTACTTC. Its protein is CSARTVLLSYEQYF.

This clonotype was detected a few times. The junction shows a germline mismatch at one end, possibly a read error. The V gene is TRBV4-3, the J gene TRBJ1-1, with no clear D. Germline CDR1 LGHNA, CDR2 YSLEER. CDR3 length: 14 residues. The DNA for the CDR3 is TGTGCCAGCAGCCAAGATTACAGGAACACTGAAGCTTTCTTT. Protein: CASSQDYRNTEAFF.

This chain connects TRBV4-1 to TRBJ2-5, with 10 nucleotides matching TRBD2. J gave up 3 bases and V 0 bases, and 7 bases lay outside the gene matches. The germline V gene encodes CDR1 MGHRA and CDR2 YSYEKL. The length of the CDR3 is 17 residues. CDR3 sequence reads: CASSQESGGLAEETQYF. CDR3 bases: TGCGCCAGCAGCCAAGAGAGTGGAGGACTAGCGGAAGAGACCCAGTACTTC.

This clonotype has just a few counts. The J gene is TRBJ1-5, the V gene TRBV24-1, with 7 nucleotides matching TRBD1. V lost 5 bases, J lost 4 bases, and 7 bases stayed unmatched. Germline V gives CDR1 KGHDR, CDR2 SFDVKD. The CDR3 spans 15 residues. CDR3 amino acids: CATSASGGGNQPQHF. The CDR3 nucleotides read TGTGCCACCAGTGCCTCAGGGGGTGGGAATCAGCCCCAGCATTTT.

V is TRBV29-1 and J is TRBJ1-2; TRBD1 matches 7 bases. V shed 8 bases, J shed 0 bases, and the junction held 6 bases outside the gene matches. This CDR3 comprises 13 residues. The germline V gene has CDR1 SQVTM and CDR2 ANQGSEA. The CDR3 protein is CSTRQGPNYGYTF. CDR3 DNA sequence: TGCAGCACCAGACAGGGCCCTAACTATGGCTACACCTTC.

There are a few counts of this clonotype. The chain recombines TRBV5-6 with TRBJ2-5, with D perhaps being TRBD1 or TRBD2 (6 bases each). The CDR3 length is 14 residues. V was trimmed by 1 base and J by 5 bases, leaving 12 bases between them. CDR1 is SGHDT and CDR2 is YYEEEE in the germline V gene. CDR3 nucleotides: TGTGCCAGCAGCTTGTGGGGGGCCCGGGAGACCCAGTACTTC. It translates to CASSLWGARETQYF. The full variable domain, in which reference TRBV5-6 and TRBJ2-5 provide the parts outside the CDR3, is DAGVTQSPTHLIKTRGQQVTLRCSPKSGHDTVSWYQQALGQGPQFIFQYYEEEERQRGNFPDRFSGHQFPNYSSELNVNALLLGDSALYLCASSLWGARETQYFGPGTRLLVL.

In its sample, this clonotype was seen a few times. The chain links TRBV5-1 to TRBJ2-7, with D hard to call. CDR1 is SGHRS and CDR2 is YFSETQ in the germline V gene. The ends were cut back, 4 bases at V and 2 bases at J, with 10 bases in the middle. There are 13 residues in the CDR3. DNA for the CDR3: TGCGCCAGCAGCCCACCTAATGCCTACGAGCAGTACTTC. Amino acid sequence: CASSPPNAYEQYF.

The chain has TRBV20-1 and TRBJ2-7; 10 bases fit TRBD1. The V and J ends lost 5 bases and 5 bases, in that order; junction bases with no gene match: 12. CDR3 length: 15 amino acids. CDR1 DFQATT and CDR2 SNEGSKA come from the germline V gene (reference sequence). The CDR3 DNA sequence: TGCAGTGCTTCCCAGACAGGGGGCGAATTCCACGAGCAGTACTTC. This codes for CSASQTGGEFHEQYF.

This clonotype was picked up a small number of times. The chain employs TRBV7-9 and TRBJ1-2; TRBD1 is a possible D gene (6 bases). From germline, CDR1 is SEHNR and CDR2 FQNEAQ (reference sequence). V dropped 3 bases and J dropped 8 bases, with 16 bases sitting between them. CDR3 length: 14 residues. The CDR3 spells CASSLQGIPGGYTF. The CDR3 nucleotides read TGTGCCAGCAGCTTGCAGGGGATCCCGGGGGGCTACACCTTC.

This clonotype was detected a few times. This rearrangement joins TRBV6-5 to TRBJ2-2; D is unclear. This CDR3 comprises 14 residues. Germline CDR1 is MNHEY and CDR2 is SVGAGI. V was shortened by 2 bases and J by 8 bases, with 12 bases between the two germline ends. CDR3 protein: CASSYTTTPGELFF. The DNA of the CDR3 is TGTGCCAGCAGTTACACTACAACGCCGGGGGAGCTGTTTTTT.

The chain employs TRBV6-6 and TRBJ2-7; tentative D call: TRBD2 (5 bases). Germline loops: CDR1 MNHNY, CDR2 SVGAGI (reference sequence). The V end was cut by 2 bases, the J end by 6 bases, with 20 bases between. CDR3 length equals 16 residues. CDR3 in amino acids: CASSYPHSGNSGEQYF. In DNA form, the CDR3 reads TGTGCCAGCAGTTACCCGCACTCGGGGAATTCCGGCGAGCAGTACTTC.